The subject of this entry is one TCR beta chain. PCR employed 60 Vbeta and 13 Jbeta primers. Generated by immunoSEQ multiplex PCR, the TCRdb table keeps only in-frame clones and is missing some. The sample lists roughly 130,000 clones, 8.5% seen once, with less than 7% in the top ten. In germline, CDR1 is MNHEY, CDR2 SVGAGI. CDR3 size: 16 residues. The V segment lost 4 bases and the J segment 4 bases; nucleotides outside the gene matches: 10. The data derive from a study of cytomegalovirus exposure and HLA in healthy donors. Sequencing was done on a sample of PBMCs. The chain recombines TRBV6-5 with TRBJ1-3, with 7 bases aligning to TRBD1. The sequence came from a middle-aged man in good health and CMV-seronegative. This chain's CDR3 is CASSSTLTGAGNTIYF. CDR3 bases: TGTGCCAGCAGTTCGACGCTAACAGGGGCAGGAAACACCATATATTTT.